The next 10 T cell receptor beta chains were all read from a single sample in a study of read filtering for tumor transcriptome and immune sequencing. From roughly 390 ng of RNA, a library with molecular barcoded alpha/delta and beta/gamma adaptors was made. TCRdb passed the reads through MiXCR, listing each CDR3 protein once. This repertoire shows roughly 82,000 distinct CDR3 sequences, approximately 13% found once; its top ten account for just under 15%. Sequences were obtained from a population of CD138-negative cells sorted from bone marrow. The receptors originated from a donor at least 40 years old with multiple myeloma.

This clonotype was recorded only once. The junction and the germline gene differ at one end; a read error may be behind it. V and J are TRBV9 and TRBJ2-1, with 11 bases matching TRBD2. This CDR3 is 16 amino acids long. CDR1 and CDR2 from the germline V gene are SGDLS and YYNGEE. The CDR3 DNA follows: TGTGCCAGCAGCGCCCTCACTAGCGGGAGTAGTAATGAGCAGTTCTTT. It yields the protein CASSALTSGSSNEQFF.

This clonotype was found many times. The chain recombines TRBV12-3 or TRBV12-4 with TRBJ2-2, with D possibly matching TRBD1 (6 bases). The V and J ends lost 6 bases and 7 bases respectively, with 15 bases between them. This CDR3 has 14 residues. The CDR3: CASSPQQGHGELFF. CDR3 nucleotide sequence: TGTGCCAGCAGCCCTCAACAGGGTCACGGGGAGCTGTTTTTT.

This clonotype was seen many times. The chain uses TRBV20-1 and TRBJ2-5; 10 positions match TRBD2. CDR3 length: 16 residues. J gave up 7 bases and V 3 bases, and 14 bases lay outside the gene matches. Germline V gene sequence: CDR1 DFQATT, CDR2 SNEGSKA (reference sequence). The CDR3 sequence: CSASSHSSGRWGTQYF. In nucleotides, the CDR3 is TGCAGTGCTAGTTCTCATTCTAGCGGGAGATGGGGGACCCAGTACTTC.

This clonotype was observed at least ten times. This chain links TRBV5-1 with TRBJ2-2; TRBD2 agrees at 7 bases. Germline V gene data show CDR1 as SGHRS and CDR2 as YFSETQ. The CDR3 length is 17 residues. Trimming took 4 bases from V and 0 from J; bases not matched to a gene: 9. The CDR3 loop is CASSRPRLAPNTGELFF. Written as DNA, the CDR3 is TGCGCCAGCAGCCGCCCGAGACTAGCTCCGAACACCGGGGAGCTGTTTTTT.

This clonotype came up many times. The genes are TRBV6-5 and TRBJ2-3; D gene unclear. Deletions cut 6 bases from V and 2 bases from J, with 12 bases between. The germline V gene has CDR1 MNHEY and CDR2 SVGAGI. The CDR3 has 14 amino acids. For the CDR3, the DNA is TGTGCCAGCAGACTACAGAGTTCCACAGATACGCAGTATTTT. Amino acid sequence: CASRLQSSTDTQYF.

In regard to this clonotype: One base away lies a much larger clone, so this may be a sequencing read error. The CDR3 sequence is CSASPIRGQGADGHTF. DNA of the CDR3: TGCAGTGCTAGCCCCATTAGGGGGCAGGGGGCGGATGGCCACACCTTC. The V call is TRBV20-1, the J call TRBJ1-2, with 8 positions matching TRBD1. CDR1 and CDR2 from the germline V gene are DFQATT and SNEGSKA (reference sequence). CDR3 length equals 16 residues.

Many counts were recorded for this clonotype. J is TRBJ1-2 and V is TRBV28; TRBD1 might be the D (6 bases). Germline values: CDR1 MDHEN, CDR2 SYDVKM. Trimming removed 3 bases at V and 0 bases at J, with 11 bases between. This CDR3 is built from 15 residues. In nucleotides, the CDR3 is TGTGCCAGCAGTTTCGGGGGGCCACCTAACTATGGCTACACCTTC. Protein product: CASSFGGPPNYGYTF.

In this sample, this clonotype turned up many times. V gene TRBV16 combines with J gene TRBJ2-3; tentatively, D is TRBD1 (5 bases). Trimming cost V 2 bases and J 5 bases, with 14 bases left between them. CDR1 is KGHSY, CDR2 FQNENV, per germline. This CDR3 is 15 amino acids long. The CDR3 DNA reads TGTGCCAGCAGCCAAGGGGCCGCCTCCGGAGATACGCAGTATTTT. This encodes CASSQGAASGDTQYF.

This clonotype occurred many times. CDR3 amino acids: CASSEGTSYEQYF. CDR3 coding DNA: TGTGCCAGCAGTGAGGGAACCTCCTACGAGCAGTACTTC. This chain uses TRBV25-1 with TRBJ2-7; D remains unclear. Deletions cut 3 bases from V and 0 bases from J, with 6 bases between. This CDR3 region has 13 residues. Germline assignment: CDR1 MGHDK and CDR2 SYGVNS.

This clonotype came up many times. The chain uses TRBV5-4 and TRBJ2-2, with D perhaps TRBD2 (5 bases). V lost 4 bases to trimming and J lost 0 bases, with 13 bases between them. This CDR3 has 16 amino acids. Germline V gene sequence: CDR1 SGHNT, CDR2 YYREEE (reference sequence). This CDR3 reads CASSGVRGSNTGELFF. The CDR3 nucleotides are TGTGCCAGCAGCGGTGTTCGGGGATCGAACACCGGGGAGCTGTTTTTT.